The clone carrying this T cell receptor (beta chain) was seen a handful of times. Antigen: not known. The CDR3 loop spans 14 amino acids. V was cut by 4 bases and J by 10 bases, with 14 bases left in between. Germline CDR1 and CDR2: MGHRA and YSYEKL. Indicated treatment: approximately nine-day PBMC culture with coronavirus spike peptide pools or control peptides (ViraFEST assay). Scientists ran DNA taken from cultured CD4+ T cells through the Oncomine TCR Beta short-read assay for sequencing. TCRdb recomputed calls from the PCR reads with MiXCR, one row per CDR3 protein. Here the sample spans 15,000 to 20,000 distinct CDR3 sequences, under 25% being singletons. The data originate from a study of vaccination and CD4 T cells after COVID-19. Study-level background: Convalescent patients gave post-COVID blood a median about 91 days post-diagnosis, range 35 to 161. Overlapping spike peptides of SARS-CoV-2, HCoV-NL63, HCoV-OC43 and HCoV-229E were used, and cells were stimulated with them. Study outcomes and limitations: Convalescent patients displayed a median approximately 90% of reactive clones emerging only post-vaccination.

The sample taken for sequencing was cultured CD4+ T cells from blood. The TCR sequence derives from a human donor with COVID-19. This chain joins TRBV4-1 and TRBJ1-6; a weak D match, TRBD1 (5 bases). CDR3 amino acids: CASSRAEGDSPLHF. CDR3 bases: TGCGCCAGCAGCCGTGCAGAAGGGGACTCACCCCTCCACTTT.